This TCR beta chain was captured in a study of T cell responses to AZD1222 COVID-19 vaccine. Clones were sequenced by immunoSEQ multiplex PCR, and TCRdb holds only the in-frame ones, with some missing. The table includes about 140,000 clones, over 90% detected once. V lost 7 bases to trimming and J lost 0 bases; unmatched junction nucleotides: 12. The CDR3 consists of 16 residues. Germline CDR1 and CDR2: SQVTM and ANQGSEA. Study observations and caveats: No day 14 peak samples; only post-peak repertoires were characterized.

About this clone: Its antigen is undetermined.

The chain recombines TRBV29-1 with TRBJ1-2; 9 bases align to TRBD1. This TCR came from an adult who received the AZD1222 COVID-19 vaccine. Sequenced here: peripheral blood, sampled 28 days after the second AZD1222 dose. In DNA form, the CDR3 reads TGCAGCGCGAACCGGGACAGGGAGTTAGCTAACTATGGCTACACCTTC. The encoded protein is CSANRDRELANYGYTF.